This T cell receptor beta chain was captured in a study of a mutant IDH1 vaccine in newly diagnosed glioma. For the study at large: Patients began vaccination 4-6 weeks after radiotherapy alone, or with temozolomide cycles. V12 fell at week 35 and V13, the study end, at week 47.

Regarding this clone: Its specificity is not known.

Sequencing used immunoSEQ multiplex PCR; TCRdb keeps in-frame clones, though not all of them. The repertoire consists of 84,000 or so clones, with about 81% occurring once and the leading ten covering more than 4.5%. Germline V gene data show CDR1 as SNHLY and CDR2 as FYNNEI. The CDR3 loop spans 12 amino acids. The V end was cut by 6 bases, the J end by 2 bases, with 8 bases between. Described time point: week 47, end of study. Topical imiquimod was applied with each vaccine dose, which held 300 ug of mutant IDH1 20-mer peptide. The chain employs TRBV2 and TRBJ2-7, with a tentative D call TRBD1 (6 bases). The receptor's source is a man aged 35-49 years with glioma. Sequenced here: PBMCs, sampled from a glioma patient whose treatment included an IDH1 peptide vaccine. The CDR3 nucleotides read TGTGCCAGCAGGAGGGACACCTACGAGCAGTACTTC. Protein sequence: CASRRDTYEQYF.